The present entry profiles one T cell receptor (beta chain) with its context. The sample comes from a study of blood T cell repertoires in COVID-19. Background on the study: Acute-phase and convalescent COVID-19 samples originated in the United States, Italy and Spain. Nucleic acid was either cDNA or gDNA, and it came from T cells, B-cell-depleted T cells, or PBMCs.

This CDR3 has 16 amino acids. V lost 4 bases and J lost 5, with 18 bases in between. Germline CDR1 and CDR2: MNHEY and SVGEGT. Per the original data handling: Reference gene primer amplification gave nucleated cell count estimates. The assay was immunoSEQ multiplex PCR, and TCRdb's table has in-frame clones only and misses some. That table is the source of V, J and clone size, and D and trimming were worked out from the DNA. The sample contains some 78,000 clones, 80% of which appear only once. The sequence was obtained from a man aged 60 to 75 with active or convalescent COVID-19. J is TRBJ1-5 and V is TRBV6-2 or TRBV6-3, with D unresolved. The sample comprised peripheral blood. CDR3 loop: CASSLPLRGRHQPQHF. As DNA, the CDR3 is TGTGCCAGCAGTTTACCCCTGAGAGGGAGACATCAGCCCCAGCATTTT.